These T cell receptor beta chains were read from a single sample in a study of T cell responses to AZD1222 COVID-19 vaccine. The data were produced by immunoSEQ multiplex PCR, yet TCRdb's version contains in-frame clones alone and is incomplete. The sample lists some 110,000 clones, roughly 80% occurring once. The starting material was peripheral blood, obtained on day 0 of AZD1222 vaccination. The receptors were sampled from an adult in good health. CDR3s include the opening cysteine and the closing phenylalanine or tryptophan. The order of the fields is clone size, V gene, J gene, D gene, CDR3 protein, CDR3 DNA. D genes are given only for firm matches. Size is omitted from some rows. Given values are once, few, many or a class for expanded clones.

.,TRBV10-3,TRBJ2-7,.,CAISGQAGHEQYF,TGTGCCATCAGTGGACAGGCGGGTCACGAGCAGTACTTC
.,TRBV7-8,TRBJ2-7,.,CASSQPTAGAQYF,TGTGCCAGCAGCCAGCCGACGGCCGGGGCGCAGTACTTC
once,TRBV5-6,TRBJ1-2,.,CASGGRSVRVSGYTF,TGTGCCAGCGGGGGCCGGTCGGTCCGGGTTAGCGGCTACACCTTC
once,TRBV5-1,TRBJ1-2,TRBD1,CASRPGTGHGYTF,TGCGCCAGCAGACCAGGGACAGGACATGGCTACACCTTC
.,TRBV7-9,TRBJ2-1,TRBD2,CASSLAAGGRGEQFF,TGTGCCAGCAGCCTTGCAGCGGGGGGGCGCGGTGAGCAGTTCTTC
.,TRBV7-2,TRBJ1-5,TRBD1,CASSLVLEGGKHF,TGTGCCAGCAGCTTAGTCCTCGAAGGGGGCAAGCATTTT
.,TRBV3-1/TRBV3-2,TRBJ2-1,TRBD2,CASSSQRGNYNEQFF,TGTGCCAGCAGCTCACAGCGGGGGAATTACAATGAGCAGTTCTTC
.,TRBV4-3,TRBJ2-3,.,CASSQDLRQDTDTQYF,TGCGCCAGCAGCCAAGATCTGAGACAAGACACAGATACGCAGTATTTT
.,TRBV10-3,TRBJ1-1,.,CAISEKANTEAFF,TGTGCCATCAGTGAGAAAGCAAACACTGAAGCTTTCTTT
.,TRBV11-2,TRBJ1-3,.,CASSPERASSGNTIYF,TGTGCCAGCAGCCCAGAGAGGGCTAGCTCTGGAAACACCATATATTTT
once,TRBV6-5,TRBJ2-2,.,CASRSGVGELFF,TGTGCCAGCAGGTCAGGGGTCGGGGAGCTGTTTTTT
.,TRBV6-5,TRBJ2-1,TRBD1,CASSQTGGPYNEQFF,TGTGCCAGCAGTCAGACAGGGGGCCCCTACAATGAGCAGTTCTTC
.,TRBV5-5,TRBJ1-1,.,CASSKETRNTEAFF,TGTGCCAGCAGCAAAGAGACACGGAACACTGAAGCTTTCTTT
.,TRBV19,TRBJ2-2,TRBD1,CASRKAGVRGRGELFF,TGTGCCAGTAGAAAGGCCGGAGTCAGGGGGCGCGGGGAGCTGTTTTTT